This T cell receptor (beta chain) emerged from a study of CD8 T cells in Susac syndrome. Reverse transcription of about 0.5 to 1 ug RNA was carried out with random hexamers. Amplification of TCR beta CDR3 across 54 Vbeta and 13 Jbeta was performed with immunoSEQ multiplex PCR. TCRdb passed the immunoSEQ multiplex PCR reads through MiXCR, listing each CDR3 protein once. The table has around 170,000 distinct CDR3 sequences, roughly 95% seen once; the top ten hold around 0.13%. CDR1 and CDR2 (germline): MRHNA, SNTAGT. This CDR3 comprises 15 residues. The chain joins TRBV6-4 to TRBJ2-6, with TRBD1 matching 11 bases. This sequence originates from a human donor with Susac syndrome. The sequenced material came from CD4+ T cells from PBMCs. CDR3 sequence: CSIGTGGPRANVLTF. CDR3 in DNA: TGTTCGATCGGGACAGGGGGTCCAAGGGCCAACGTCCTGACTTTC.